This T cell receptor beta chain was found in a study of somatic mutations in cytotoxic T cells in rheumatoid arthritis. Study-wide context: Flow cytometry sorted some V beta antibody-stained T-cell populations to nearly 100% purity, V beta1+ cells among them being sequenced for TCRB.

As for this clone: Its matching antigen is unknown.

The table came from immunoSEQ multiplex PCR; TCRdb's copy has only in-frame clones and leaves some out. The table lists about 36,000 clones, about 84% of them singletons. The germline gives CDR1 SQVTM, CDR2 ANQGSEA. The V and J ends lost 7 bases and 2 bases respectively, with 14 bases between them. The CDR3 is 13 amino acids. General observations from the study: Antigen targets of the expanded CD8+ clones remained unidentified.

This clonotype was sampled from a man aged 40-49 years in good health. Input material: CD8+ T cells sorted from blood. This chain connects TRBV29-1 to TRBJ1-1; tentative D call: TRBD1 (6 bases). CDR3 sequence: CSAEGTSNTEAFF. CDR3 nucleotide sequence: TGCAGCGCCGAGGGGACATCAAACACTGAAGCTTTCTTT.